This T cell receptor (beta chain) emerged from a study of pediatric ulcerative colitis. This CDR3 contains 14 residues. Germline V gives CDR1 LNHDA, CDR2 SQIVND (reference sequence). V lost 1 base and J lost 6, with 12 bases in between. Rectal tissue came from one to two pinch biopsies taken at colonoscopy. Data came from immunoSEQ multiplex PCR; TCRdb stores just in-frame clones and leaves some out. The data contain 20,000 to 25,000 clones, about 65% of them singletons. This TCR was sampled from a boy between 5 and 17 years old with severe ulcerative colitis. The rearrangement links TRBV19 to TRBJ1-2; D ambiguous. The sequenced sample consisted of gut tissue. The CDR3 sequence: CASSIVHLNDGYTF. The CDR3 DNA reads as TGTGCCAGTAGTATAGTACATCTGAACGATGGCTACACCTTC.